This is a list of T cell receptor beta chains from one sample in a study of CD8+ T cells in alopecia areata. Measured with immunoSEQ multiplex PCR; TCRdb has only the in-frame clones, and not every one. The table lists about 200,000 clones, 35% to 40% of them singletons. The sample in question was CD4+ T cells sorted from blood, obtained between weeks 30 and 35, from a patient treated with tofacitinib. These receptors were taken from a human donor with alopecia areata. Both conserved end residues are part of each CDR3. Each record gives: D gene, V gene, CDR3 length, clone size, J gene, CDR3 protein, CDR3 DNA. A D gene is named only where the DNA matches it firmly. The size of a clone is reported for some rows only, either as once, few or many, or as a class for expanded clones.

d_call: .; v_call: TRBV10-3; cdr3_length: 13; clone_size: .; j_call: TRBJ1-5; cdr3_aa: CAISQGSNQPQHF; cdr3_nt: TGTGCCATCAGTCAGGGTTCCAATCAGCCCCAGCATTTT
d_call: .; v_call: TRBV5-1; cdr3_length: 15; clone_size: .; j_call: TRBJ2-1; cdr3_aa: CASSLGDQSSDEQFF; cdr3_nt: TGCGCCAGCAGCTTGGGGGACCAGAGTTCAGATGAGCAGTTCTTC
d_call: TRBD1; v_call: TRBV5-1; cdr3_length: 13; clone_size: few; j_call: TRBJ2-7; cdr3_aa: CASSLDRGYEQYF; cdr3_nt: TGCGCCAGCAGCTTGGACAGGGGATACGAGCAGTACTTC
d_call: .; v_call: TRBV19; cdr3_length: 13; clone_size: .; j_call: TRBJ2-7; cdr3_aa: CASRRTEDYEQYF; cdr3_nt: TGTGCCAGTAGGAGGACAGAGGACTACGAGCAGTACTTC
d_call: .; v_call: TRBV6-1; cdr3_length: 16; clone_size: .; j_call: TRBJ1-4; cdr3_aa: CASSEHLGGQEEKLFF; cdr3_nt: TGTGCCAGCAGTGAACATCTCGGAGGCCAGGAGGAAAAACTGTTTTTT
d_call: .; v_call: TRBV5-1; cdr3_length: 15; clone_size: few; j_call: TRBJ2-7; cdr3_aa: CASTRGAIDSYEQYF; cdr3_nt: TGCGCCAGCACCCGGGGGGCCATAGACTCCTACGAGCAGTACTTC
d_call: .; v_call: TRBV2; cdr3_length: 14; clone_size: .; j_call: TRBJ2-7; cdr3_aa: CASSEGHLTYGQYF; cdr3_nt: TGTGCCAGCAGTGAAGGCCACCTTACTTACGGGCAGTACTTC
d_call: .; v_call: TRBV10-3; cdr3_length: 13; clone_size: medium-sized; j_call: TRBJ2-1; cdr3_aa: CAISEGSADEQFF; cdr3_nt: TGTGCCATCAGTGAAGGGAGCGCCGATGAGCAGTTCTTC
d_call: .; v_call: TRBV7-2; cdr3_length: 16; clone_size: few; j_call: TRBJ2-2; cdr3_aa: CASSFQLAITTGELFF; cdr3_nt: TGTGCCAGCAGCTTTCAGCTAGCCATAACCACCGGGGAGCTGTTTTTT
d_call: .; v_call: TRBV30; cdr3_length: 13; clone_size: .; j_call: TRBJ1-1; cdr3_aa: CAWRKLLNTEAFF; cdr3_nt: TGTGCCTGGAGGAAGCTACTAAACACTGAAGCTTTCTTT
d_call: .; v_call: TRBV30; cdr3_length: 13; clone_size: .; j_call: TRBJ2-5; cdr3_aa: CAWTSGGVETQYF; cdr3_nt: TGCGCCTGGACCTCTGGCGGAGTCGAGACCCAGTACTTC
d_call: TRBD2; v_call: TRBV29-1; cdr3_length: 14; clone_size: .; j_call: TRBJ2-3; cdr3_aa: CSVAAGGYTDTQYF; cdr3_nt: TGCAGCGTTGCGGCGGGAGGTTACACAGATACGCAGTATTTT
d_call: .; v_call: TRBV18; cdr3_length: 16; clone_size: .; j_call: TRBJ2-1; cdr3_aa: CASSPRRGGSYNEQFF; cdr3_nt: TGTGCCAGCTCACCACGGCGCGGAGGCTCCTACAATGAGCAGTTCTTC
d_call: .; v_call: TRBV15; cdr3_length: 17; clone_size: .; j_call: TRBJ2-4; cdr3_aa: CATSRASTAPFGNIQYF; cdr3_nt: TGTGCCACCAGCAGAGCCAGCACGGCCCCATTTGGAAACATTCAGTACTTC
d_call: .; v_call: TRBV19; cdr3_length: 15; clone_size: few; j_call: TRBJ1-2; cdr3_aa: CASSIINMANYGYTF; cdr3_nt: TGTGCCAGTAGTATAATCAATATGGCTAACTATGGCTACACCTTC
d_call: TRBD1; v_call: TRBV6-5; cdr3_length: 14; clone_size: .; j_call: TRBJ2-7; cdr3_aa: CASSESDRGREQYF; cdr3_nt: TGTGCCAGCAGTGAGTCGGACAGGGGGCGCGAGCAGTACTTC
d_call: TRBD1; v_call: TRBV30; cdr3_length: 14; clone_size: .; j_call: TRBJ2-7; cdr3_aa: CAWSGDRGLGEQYF; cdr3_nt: TGTGCCTGGAGCGGGGACAGGGGCTTGGGGGAGCAGTACTTC
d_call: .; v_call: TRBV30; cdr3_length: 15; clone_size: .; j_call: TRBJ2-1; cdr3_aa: CAWSSWGGRHNEQFF; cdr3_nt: TGTGCCTGGAGTTCCTGGGGGGGGCGACACAATGAGCAGTTCTTC
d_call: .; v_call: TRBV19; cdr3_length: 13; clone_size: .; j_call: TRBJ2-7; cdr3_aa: CASSIPGSGEQYF; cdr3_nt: TGTGCCAGTAGTATCCCCGGTTCGGGCGAGCAGTACTTC
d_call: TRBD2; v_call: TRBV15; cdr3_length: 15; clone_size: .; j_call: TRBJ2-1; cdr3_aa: CATSSTSGSGNEQFF; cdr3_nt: TGTGCCACCAGCAGCACTAGCGGGAGTGGCAATGAGCAGTTCTTC
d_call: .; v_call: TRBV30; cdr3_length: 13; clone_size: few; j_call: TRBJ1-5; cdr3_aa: CAVESGSNQPQHF; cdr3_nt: TGTGCCGTAGAATCGGGGAGCAATCAGCCCCAGCATTTT
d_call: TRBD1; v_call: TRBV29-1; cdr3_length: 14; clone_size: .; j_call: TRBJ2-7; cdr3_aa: CSVVTGTGGHEQYF; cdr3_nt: TGCAGCGTTGTGACCGGGACAGGGGGTCACGAGCAGTACTTC
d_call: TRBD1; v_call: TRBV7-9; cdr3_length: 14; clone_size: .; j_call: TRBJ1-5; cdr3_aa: CASSLDRGDQPQHF; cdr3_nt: TGTGCCAGCAGCTTGGACAGGGGAGATCAGCCCCAGCATTTT
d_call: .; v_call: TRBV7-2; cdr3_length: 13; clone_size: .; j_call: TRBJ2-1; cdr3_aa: CASSLDIEGEQFF; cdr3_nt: TGTGCCAGCAGCTTAGACATCGAGGGTGAGCAGTTCTTC